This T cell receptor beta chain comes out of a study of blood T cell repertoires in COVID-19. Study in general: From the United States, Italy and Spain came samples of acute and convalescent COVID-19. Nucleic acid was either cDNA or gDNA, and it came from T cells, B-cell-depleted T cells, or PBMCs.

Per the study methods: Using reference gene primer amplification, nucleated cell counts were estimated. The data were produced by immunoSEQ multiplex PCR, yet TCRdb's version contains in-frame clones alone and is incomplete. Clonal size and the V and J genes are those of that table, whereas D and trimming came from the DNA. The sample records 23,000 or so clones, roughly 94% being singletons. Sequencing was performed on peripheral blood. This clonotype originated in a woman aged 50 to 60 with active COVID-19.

The CDR3 nucleotides are TGTGCCAGCAGTGACGGGCTAGCGGGAGGAGAGCAGTTCTTC. This gives the protein CASSDGLAGGEQFF. This sequence joins TRBV6-4 and TRBJ2-1; TRBD2 aligns across 11 bases. The CDR3 runs 14 residues. Germline assignment: CDR1 MRHNA and CDR2 SNTAGT. Losses at the gene ends were 2 bases for V and 10 bases for J; bases not matched to a gene: 4.